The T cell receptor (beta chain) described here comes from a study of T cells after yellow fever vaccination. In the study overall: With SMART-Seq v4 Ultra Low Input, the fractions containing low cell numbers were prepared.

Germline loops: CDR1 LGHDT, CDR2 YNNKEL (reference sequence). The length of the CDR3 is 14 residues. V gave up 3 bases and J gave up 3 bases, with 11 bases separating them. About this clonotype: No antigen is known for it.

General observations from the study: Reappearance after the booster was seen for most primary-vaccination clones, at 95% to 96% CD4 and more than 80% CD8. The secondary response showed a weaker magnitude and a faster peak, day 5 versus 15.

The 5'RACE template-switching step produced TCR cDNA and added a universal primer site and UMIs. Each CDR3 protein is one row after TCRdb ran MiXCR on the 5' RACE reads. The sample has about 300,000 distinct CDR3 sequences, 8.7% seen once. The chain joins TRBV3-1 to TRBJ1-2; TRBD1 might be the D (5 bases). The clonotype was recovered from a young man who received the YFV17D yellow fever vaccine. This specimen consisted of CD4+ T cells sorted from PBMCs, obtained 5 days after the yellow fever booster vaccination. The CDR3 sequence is CASSQKGFDYGYTF. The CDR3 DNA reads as TGTGCCAGCAGCCAGAAGGGGTTCGACTATGGCTACACCTTC.